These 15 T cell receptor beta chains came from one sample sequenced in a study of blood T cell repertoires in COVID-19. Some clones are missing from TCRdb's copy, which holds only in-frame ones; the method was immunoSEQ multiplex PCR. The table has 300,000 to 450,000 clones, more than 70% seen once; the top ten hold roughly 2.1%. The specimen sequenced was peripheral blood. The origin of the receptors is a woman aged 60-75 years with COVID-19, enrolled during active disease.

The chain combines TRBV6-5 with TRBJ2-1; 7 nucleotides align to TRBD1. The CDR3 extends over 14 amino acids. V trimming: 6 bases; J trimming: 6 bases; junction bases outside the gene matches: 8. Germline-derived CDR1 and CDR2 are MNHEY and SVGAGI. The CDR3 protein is CASSLTGVGNEQFF. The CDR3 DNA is TGTGCCAGCAGCTTAACAGGGGTGGGCAATGAGCAGTTCTTC.

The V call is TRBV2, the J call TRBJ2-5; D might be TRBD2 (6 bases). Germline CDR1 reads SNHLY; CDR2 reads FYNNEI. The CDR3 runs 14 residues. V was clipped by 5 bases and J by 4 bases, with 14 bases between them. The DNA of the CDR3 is TGTGCCAGCAGTCGACTAGTCAGTGGAGAGACCCAGTACTTC. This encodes CASSRLVSGETQYF.

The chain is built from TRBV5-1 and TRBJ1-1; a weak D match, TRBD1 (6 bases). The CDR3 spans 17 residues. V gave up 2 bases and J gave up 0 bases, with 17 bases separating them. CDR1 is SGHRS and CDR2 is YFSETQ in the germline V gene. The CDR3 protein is CASSLNGGQFMNTEAFF. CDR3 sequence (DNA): TGCGCCAGCAGCTTAAACGGGGGGCAGTTCATGAACACTGAAGCTTTCTTT. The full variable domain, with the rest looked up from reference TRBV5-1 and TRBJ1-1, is KAGVTQTPRYLIKTRGQQVTLSCSPISGHRSVSWYQQTPGQGLQFLFEYFSETQRNKGNFPGRFSGRQFSNSRSEMNVSTLELGDSALYLCASSLNGGQFMNTEAFFGQGTRLTVV.

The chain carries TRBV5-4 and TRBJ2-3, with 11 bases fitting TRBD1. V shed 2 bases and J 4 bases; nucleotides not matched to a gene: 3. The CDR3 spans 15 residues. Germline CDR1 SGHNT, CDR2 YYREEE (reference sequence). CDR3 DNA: TGTGCCAGCAGCTTAGGACAGGGGGCCCCAGATACGCAGTATTTT. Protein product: CASSLGQGAPDTQYF. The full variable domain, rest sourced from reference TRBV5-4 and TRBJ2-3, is ETGVTQSPTHLIKTRGQQVTLRCSSQSGHNTVSWYQQALGQGPQFIFQYYREEENGRGNFPPRFSGLQFPNYSSELNVNALELDDSALYLCASSLGQGAPDTQYFGPGTRLTVL.

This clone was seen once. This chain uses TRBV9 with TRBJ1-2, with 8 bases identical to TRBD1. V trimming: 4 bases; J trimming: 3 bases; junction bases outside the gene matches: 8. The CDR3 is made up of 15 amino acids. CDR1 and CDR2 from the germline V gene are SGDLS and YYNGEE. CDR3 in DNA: TGTGCCAGCAGCCCATCCGGGACAGGAGACTATGGCTACACCTTC. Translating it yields CASSPSGTGDYGYTF.

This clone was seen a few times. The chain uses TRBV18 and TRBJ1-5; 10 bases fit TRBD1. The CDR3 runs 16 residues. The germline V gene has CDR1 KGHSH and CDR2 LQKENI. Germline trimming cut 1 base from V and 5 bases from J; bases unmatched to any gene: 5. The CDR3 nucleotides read TGTGCCAGCTCACCACGACAGGGGGCGGCGGATCAGCCCCAGCATTTT. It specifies CASSPRQGAADQPQHF.

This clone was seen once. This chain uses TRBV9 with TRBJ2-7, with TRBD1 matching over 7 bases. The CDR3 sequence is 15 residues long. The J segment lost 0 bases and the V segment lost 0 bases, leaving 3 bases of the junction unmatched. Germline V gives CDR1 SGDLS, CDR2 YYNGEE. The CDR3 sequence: CASSVAGQSSYEQYF. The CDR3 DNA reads TGTGCCAGCAGCGTAGCGGGACAGAGCTCCTACGAGCAGTACTTC.

The CDR3 region is CASKRGGGDTQYF. The CDR3 bases are TGTGCCAGCAAAAGGGGGGGCGGCGATACGCAGTATTTT. This rearrangement joins TRBV3-1 (or the pseudogene TRBV3-2) to TRBJ2-3; possible D gene TRBD2, 7 bases. V lost 7 bases, J lost 6 bases, and 14 bases lay in between. Germline CDR1 LGHDT, CDR2 YNNKEL (reference sequence). The CDR3 totals 13 residues.

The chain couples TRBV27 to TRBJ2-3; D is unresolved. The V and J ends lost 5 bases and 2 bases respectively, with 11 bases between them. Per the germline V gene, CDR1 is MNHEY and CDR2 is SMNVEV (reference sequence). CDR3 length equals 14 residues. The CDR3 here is CASSLVAVTDTQYF. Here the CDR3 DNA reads TGTGCCAGCAGTCTCGTGGCAGTCACAGATACGCAGTATTTT.

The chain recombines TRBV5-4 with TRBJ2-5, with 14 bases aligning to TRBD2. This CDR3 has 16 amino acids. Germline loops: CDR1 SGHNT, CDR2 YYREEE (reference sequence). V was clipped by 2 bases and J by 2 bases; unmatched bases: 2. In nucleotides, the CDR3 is TGTGCCAGCAGCTTCAGACTAGCGGGGGGGCAAGAGACCCAGTACTTC. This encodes CASSFRLAGGQETQYF.

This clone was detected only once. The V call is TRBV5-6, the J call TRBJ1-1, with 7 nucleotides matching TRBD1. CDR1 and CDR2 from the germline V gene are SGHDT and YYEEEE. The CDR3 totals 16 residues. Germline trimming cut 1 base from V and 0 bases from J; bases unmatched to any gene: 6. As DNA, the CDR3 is TGTGCCAGCAGCTTGATTGGGGGACAGTTGAACACTGAAGCTTTCTTT. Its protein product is CASSLIGGQLNTEAFF.

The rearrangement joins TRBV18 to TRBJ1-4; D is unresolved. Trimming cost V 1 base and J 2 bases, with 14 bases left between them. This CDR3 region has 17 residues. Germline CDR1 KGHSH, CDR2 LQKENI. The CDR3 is CASSPQGGSTTNEKLFF. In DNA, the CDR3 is TGTGCCAGCTCACCACAAGGAGGCTCGACCACTAATGAAAAACTGTTTTTT.

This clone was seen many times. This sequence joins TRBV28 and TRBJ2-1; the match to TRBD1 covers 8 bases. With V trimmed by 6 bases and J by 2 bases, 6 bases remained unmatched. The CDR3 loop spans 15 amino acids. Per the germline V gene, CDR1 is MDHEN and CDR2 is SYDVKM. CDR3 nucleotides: TGTGCCAGCAGCTCCGGGACAGGAGCCTACAATGAGCAGTTCTTC. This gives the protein CASSSGTGAYNEQFF.

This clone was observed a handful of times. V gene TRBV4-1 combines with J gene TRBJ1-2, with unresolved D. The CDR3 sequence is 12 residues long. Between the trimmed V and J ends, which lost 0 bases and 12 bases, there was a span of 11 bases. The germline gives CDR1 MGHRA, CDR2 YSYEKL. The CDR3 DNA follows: TGCGCCAGCAGCCAAGAAGAGGGCAGCGACACCTTC. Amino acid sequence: CASSQEEGSDTF.

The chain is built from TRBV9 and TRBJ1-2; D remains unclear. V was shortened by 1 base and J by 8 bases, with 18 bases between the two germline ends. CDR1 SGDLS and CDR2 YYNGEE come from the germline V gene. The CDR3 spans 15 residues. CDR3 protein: CASSVFDNRAEGYTF. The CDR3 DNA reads TGTGCCAGCAGCGTATTTGACAATCGTGCTGAGGGCTACACCTTC. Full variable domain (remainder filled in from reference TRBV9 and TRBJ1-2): DSGVTQTPKHLITATGQRVTLRCSPRSGDLSVYWYQQSLDQGLQFLIQYYNGEERAKGNILERFSAQQFPDLHSELNLSSLELGDSALYFCASSVFDNRAEGYTFGSGTRLTVV.